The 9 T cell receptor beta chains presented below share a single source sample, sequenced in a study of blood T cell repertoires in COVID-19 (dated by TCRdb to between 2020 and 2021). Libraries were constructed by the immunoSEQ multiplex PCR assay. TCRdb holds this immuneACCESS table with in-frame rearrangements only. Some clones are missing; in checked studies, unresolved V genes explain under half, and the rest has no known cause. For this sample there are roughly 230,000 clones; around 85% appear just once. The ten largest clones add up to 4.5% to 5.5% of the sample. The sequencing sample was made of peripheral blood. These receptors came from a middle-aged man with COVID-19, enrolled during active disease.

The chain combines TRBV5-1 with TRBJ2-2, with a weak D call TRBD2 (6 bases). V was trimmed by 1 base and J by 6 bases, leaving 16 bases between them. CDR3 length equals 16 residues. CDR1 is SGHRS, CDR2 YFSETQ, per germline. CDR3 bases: TGCGCCAGCAGCTTGAGTTTGGACGGCGGGGCCGGGGAGCTGTTTTTT. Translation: CASSLSLDGGAGELFF. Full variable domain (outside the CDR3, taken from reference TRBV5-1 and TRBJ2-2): KAGVTQTPRYLIKTRGQQVTLSCSPISGHRSVSWYQQTPGQGLQFLFEYFSETQRNKGNFPGRFSGRQFSNSRSEMNVSTLELGDSALYLCASSLSLDGGAGELFFGEGSRLTVL.

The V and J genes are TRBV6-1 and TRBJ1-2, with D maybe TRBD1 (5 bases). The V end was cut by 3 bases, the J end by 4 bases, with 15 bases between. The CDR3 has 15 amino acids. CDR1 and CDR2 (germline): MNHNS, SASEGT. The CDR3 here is CASSDDSRSAYGYTF. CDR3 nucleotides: TGTGCCAGCAGTGACGACAGTCGGAGCGCCTATGGCTACACCTTC.

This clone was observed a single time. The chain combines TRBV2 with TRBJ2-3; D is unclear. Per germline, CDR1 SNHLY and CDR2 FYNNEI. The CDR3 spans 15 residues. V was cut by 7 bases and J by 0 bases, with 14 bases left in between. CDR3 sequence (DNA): TGTGCCAGCACAATCGGTATTACTAGCACAGATACGCAGTATTTT. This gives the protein CASTIGITSTDTQYF.

The CDR3 is CASSSDRLSYEQYF. The CDR3 region has the DNA TGTGCCAGCAGCTCGGACAGGCTTTCCTACGAGCAGTACTTC. The chain is built from TRBV7-9 and TRBJ2-7; 7 nucleotides align to TRBD1. The CDR3 has 14 residues. Losses at the gene ends were 4 bases for V and 1 base for J; bases not matched to a gene: 4. Germline CDR1 and CDR2: SEHNR and FQNEAQ (reference sequence).

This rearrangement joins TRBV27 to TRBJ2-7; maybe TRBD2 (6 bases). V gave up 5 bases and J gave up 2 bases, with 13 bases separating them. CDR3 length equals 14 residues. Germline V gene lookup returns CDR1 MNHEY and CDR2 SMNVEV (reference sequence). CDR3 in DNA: TGTGCCAGCAGTATCCGGGACTCCACCTACGAGCAGTACTTC. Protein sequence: CASSIRDSTYEQYF.

The CDR3 nucleotides are TGTGCCAGCAGCTTCGGAGGCGAAAAACTGTTTTTT. Its protein product is CASSFGGEKLFF. The rearrangement joins TRBV7-9 to TRBJ1-4; D unresolved. Trimming removed 3 bases at V and 8 bases at J, with 7 bases between. The CDR3 has 12 residues. Germline CDR1 SEHNR, CDR2 FQNEAQ (reference sequence).

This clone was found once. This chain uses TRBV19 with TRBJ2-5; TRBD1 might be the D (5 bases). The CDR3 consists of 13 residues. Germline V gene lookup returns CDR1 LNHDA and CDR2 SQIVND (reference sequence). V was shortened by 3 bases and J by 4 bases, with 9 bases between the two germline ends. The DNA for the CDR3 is TGTGCCAGTAGTATCGCAGGGATAGAGACCCAGTACTTC. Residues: CASSIAGIETQYF.

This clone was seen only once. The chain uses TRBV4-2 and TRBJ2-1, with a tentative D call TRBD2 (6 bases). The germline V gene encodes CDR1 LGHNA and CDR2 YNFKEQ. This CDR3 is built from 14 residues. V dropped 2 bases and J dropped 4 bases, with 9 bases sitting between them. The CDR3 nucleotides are TGTGCCAGCAGCCAATGGGGGGAATACAATGAGCAGTTCTTC. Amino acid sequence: CASSQWGEYNEQFF.

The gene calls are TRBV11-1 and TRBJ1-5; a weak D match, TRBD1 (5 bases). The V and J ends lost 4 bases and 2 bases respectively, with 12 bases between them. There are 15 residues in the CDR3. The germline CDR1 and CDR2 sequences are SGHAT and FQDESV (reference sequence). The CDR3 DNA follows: TGTGCCAGCAGCTATCAGGGTTCGGGCAATCAGCCCCAGCATTTT. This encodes CASSYQGSGNQPQHF.